Sequencing of this T cell receptor beta chain was carried out in a study of Graves' ophthalmopathy and Graves' hyperthyroidism. Amplification from RNA transcripts yielded the TCR beta CDR3 regions. After a first-round RT-PCR with HTBI primers, a second-round multiplex PCR was run. Each CDR3 protein gets one entry after TCRdb re-called the multiplex PCR reads with MiXCR. The sample includes hundreds of thousands of distinct CDR3 sequences, approximately 40% of them seen just once. With V trimmed by 4 bases and J by 6 bases, 7 bases remained unmatched. The length of the CDR3 is 14 residues. The rearrangement uses TRBV12-3 or TRBV12-4 and TRBJ1-1; 8 bases line up with TRBD1. Sequencing input: peripheral blood. The clonotype was recovered from an adult man with Graves' ophthalmopathy. CDR3 nucleotides: TGTGCCAGCAGTTATCCAGGGGGCTCCGCTGAAGCTTTCTTT. Its translation is CASSYPGGSAEAFF.